This TCR beta chain was captured by sequencing in a study of CD8+ T cells in alopecia areata (dated by TCRdb to between 2018 and 2020). For the wider study: The treated patients took part in an open-label pilot trial in which moderate-to-severe alopecia areata was treated with oral tofacitinib at 5 to 10 mg twice daily. Patients received tofacitinib for 6 to 18 months and were then followed off drug for 6 months to check for delayed response and recurrence. For the treated patients, the SALT score, which quantifies what percentage of scalp surface area is affected, served as the measure of disease severity. High-throughput TCRbeta sequencing was used to examine T cell clonal expansion in alopecia areata in both the C3H/HeJ mouse model and human patients. Scalp tissue and sorted CD4+ and CD8+ peripheral blood T cells from patchy and totalis/universalis alopecia areata patients and from healthy controls were covered by human TCRbeta sequencing. Biopsies were taken from tofacitinib-treated patients at baseline and again at 4 and 24 weeks into treatment, and several of those patients also had a later scalp biopsy. Scalp clonality was compared among normal scalp (n=4), patchy alopecia areata scalp (n=8), and alopecia totalis/universalis scalp (n=8). RNA came from the PAXgene miRNA kit for fixed scalp, the miRNeasy kit for PBMCs, and the RNeasy kit for mouse skin. Amplification of TCRbeta CDR3 regions was done by immunoSEQ multiplex PCR using 35 Vbeta forward primers and 13 Jbeta reverse primers. Results the study describes overall, beyond this receptor: The treated cohort was small, with a single nonresponder, so links between baseline CD8+ expansion and response need larger studies. With tofacitinib, both scalp clonality and the number of expanded CD8+ clones among the top 100 scalp clones went down significantly. Unlike mouse skin, where gammadelta T cells dominate, normal human skin contains resident alphabeta T cells that get sequenced too, which complicates analysis of the scalp TCR repertoire. Compared with mice, TCR sequences shared between patients were less clear, possibly partly because of HLA diversity across the patient population. Lesional scalp, especially in alopecia totalis/universalis, showed higher clonality and more expanded CD8+ clones than normal scalp, suggesting antigenic drive. Many expanded lesional clones were found to persist in scalp and blood during tofacitinib treatment, and relapse after treatment cessation may be partly explained by this persistence.

Library preparation employed the immunoSEQ multiplex PCR assay. To provide template for TCR sequencing, every sample had RNA extracted and reverse transcribed into cDNA. SuperScript III was used to make first-strand cDNA, primed with a 2:1 mix of oligo-dT and random hexamers. A synthetic immune receptor repertoire was used to measure amplification bias, and any remaining bias was corrected computationally. In the original analysis: After raw reads were preprocessed to remove errors, the CDR3 was defined following IMGT conventions as running from the conserved cysteine to phenylalanine. Clonality was calculated as 1 minus Shannon entropy normalized by log2 of the number of productive unique TCRs. CD4 or CD8 identity of scalp clones was inferred by cross-referencing scalp TCRbeta sequences with sorted blood CD4 and CD8 repertoires. Imported from immuneACCESS, the table was reduced by TCRdb to in-frame sequences with V and J called. These copies leave out some clones; in studies compared against another copy, an unresolved V gene accounts for under half, and the cause of the remainder is not known. D and trimming were read from the DNA, whereas the V and J calls and clone size are those reported in that table. The sample table contains roughly 180,000 clones; only one count was recorded for more than 55% of them. 3.3% of the sample lies in the top ten.

A word on this clone: Its recognized antigen is unknown. The input lacks base qualities; no much larger clone sits a single base away.

Reading the germline V gene gives CDR1 MGHRA and CDR2 YSYEKL. Trimming costs V 0 bases and J 5 bases, and their ends lie 11 bases apart. The CDR3 runs 14 amino acids, cysteine and phenylalanine included. Left in the record is the CDR3 DNA by itself, 42 bases read in frame from the first base. Per the publication, the time point label means: around 28 days on oral tofacitinib. The treatment or condition label on this specimen signifies: oral pan-JAK inhibitor, 5-10 mg twice daily. Lesional scalp punch biopsies and peripheral blood were collected from alopecia areata patients. After PBMCs were isolated by density centrifugation and stained for CD3, CD4 and CD8, a FACSAria was used to sort CD4+ and CD8+ T cells.

The sequenced sample was CD4+ T cells sorted from blood, obtained at week 4, from a patient treated with tofacitinib. This chain is built from TRBV4-1 and TRBJ2-7, with the D segment identity uncertain. The source is a human donor with alopecia areata. The DNA is as follows: TGCGCCAGCAGCCAAGAAATTCAGGCCAACGAGCAGTACTTC. The translation is CASSQEIQANEQYF.